The 30 T cell receptor beta chains below were found in one sample sequenced in a study of blood T cell repertoires in COVID-19. The assay was immunoSEQ multiplex PCR, and TCRdb's table has in-frame clones only and misses some. The table records more than 75,000 clones, 75% to 90% of them present only once. The sequenced material came from peripheral blood. These receptors came from a man aged 80 or over with active or convalescent COVID-19.

The chain recombines TRBV6-6 with TRBJ1-5; D is possibly TRBD1 (5 bases). The CDR3 has 16 amino acids. V shed 2 bases and J shed 3 bases, with 14 bases lying between them. CDR1 is MNHNY, CDR2 SVGAGI, per germline (reference sequence). The CDR3 spells CASSYPTERINQPQHF. The CDR3 DNA reads as TGTGCCAGCAGTTACCCGACAGAAAGAATCAATCAGCCCCAGCATTTT.

The chain carries TRBV27 and TRBJ2-2; D not resolved. Germline lookup yields CDR1 MNHEY and CDR2 SMNVEV (reference sequence). The V gene lost 5 bases and the J gene lost 3 bases, with 7 bases spanning the gap. The CDR3 contains 13 residues. The CDR3 bases are TGTGCCAGCAGTCAGGCCTACACCGGGGAGCTGTTTTTT. Its protein product is CASSQAYTGELFF.

This chain links TRBV28 with TRBJ1-5, with 9 bases that match TRBD1. Germline values: CDR1 MDHEN, CDR2 SYDVKM. J was trimmed by 9 bases and V by 8 bases; bases with no gene match: 2. The CDR3 is made up of 11 amino acids. The CDR3 sequence is CASRTGVPQHF. In DNA form, the CDR3 reads TGTGCCAGCCGGACAGGGGTGCCCCAGCATTTT.

The chain has TRBV2 and TRBJ2-1; TRBD2 is a possible D gene (6 bases). The V gene lost 5 bases and the J gene lost 0 bases, with 11 bases spanning the gap. The CDR3 totals 15 residues. The germline V gene has CDR1 SNHLY and CDR2 FYNNEI. DNA for the CDR3: TGTGCCAGCAGTACCGGGAGAGGCTCCTACAATGAGCAGTTCTTC. It translates to CASSTGRGSYNEQFF.

The V gene is TRBV11-2, the J gene TRBJ1-2, with 8 bases that match TRBD1. Germline V gives CDR1 SGHAT, CDR2 FQNNGV. The CDR3 runs to 18 residues. V shed 2 bases, J shed 0 bases, and the junction held 11 bases outside the gene matches. CDR3 DNA sequence: TGTGCCAGCAGCTTACGCGGACAGGGACAACTACCTAACTATGGCTACACCTTC. Translated: CASSLRGQGQLPNYGYTF. Complete variable domain (other parts from reference TRBV11-2 and TRBJ1-2): EAGVAQSPRYKIIEKRQSVAFWCNPISGHATLYWYQQILGQGPKLLIQFQNNGVVDDSQLPKDRFSAERLKGVDSTLKIQPAKLEDSAVYLCASSLRGQGQLPNYGYTFGSGTRLTVV.

The CDR3 DNA follows: TGTGCCAGCTCACGAGGAACCCCTATATCCTACGAGCAGTACTTC. Its protein is CASSRGTPISYEQYF. The chain links TRBV18 to TRBJ2-7; D ambiguous. Germline CDR1 reads KGHSH; CDR2 reads LQKENI. Trimming stripped 4 bases from V and 1 base from J, with 14 bases between. The CDR3 length is 15 residues. The full variable domain, in which reference TRBV18 and TRBJ2-7 provide the parts outside the CDR3, is NAGVMQNPRHLVRRRGQEARLRCSPMKGHSHVYWYRQLPEEGLKFMVYLQKENIIDESGMPKERFSAEFPKEGPSILRIQQVVRGDSAAYFCASSRGTPISYEQYFGPGTRLTVT.

This sequence joins TRBV30 and TRBJ2-2; D is possibly TRBD1 (6 bases). CDR3 size: 14 residues. Trimming took off 3 bases at V and 0 bases at J, with 8 bases between the two ends. The germline CDR1 and CDR2 sequences are GTSNPN and SVGIG (reference sequence). CDR3 DNA sequence: TGTGCCTGGAGGGGACACACGAACACCGGGGAGCTGTTTTTT. Translated, it gives CAWRGHTNTGELFF.

V is TRBV28 and J is TRBJ1-3; D gene uncertain. Germline loops: CDR1 MDHEN, CDR2 SYDVKM. This CDR3 spans 15 amino acids. With 2 bases removed from V and 0 bases from J, the gap between germline ends came to 8 bases. The CDR3 bases are TGTGCCAGCAGTTTAGGCGGCCGCTCTGGAAACACCATATATTTT. Protein: CASSLGGRSGNTIYF.

This rearrangement joins TRBV29-1 to TRBJ2-3; possibly TRBD1 for D (5 bases). Trimming took off 4 bases at V and 3 bases at J, with 11 bases between the two ends. The length of the CDR3 is 13 residues. From germline, CDR1 is SQVTM and CDR2 ANQGSEA. DNA for the CDR3: TGCAGCGTTGGCAAGGGGTGGACAGATACGCAGTATTTT. This translates into CSVGKGWTDTQYF.

In this sample, this clone turned up a few times. The chain links TRBV6-2 or TRBV6-3 to TRBJ2-5; 12 nucleotides line up with TRBD2. The CDR3 is made up of 18 amino acids. From germline, CDR1 is MNHEY and CDR2 SVGEGT. The V gene end was trimmed by 4 bases and the J gene end by 5 bases; junction bases not matched to a gene: 14. The CDR3 bases are TGTGCCAGCAGTTCCCTCAGACTAGCGGGAGCTTTTTTGGAGACCCAGTACTTC. This sequence encodes CASSSLRLAGAFLETQYF.

The genes are TRBV4-2 and TRBJ1-2; the D gene is possibly TRBD1 (5 bases). Trimming stripped 7 bases from V and 5 bases from J, with 20 bases between. Germline V gene lookup returns CDR1 LGHNA and CDR2 YNFKEQ. CDR3 length: 15 residues. The CDR3 protein is CASTAGGGEGYGYTF. The CDR3 nucleotides read TGTGCCAGCACCGCTGGGGGAGGGGAGGGTTATGGCTACACCTTC.

J is TRBJ2-6 and V is TRBV5-1; TRBD1 might be the D (5 bases). Trimming shortened V by 1 base and J by 0 bases, and 14 bases separated the two germline ends. This CDR3 comprises 18 residues. Germline CDR1 reads SGHRS; CDR2 reads YFSETQ. In DNA, the CDR3 is TGCGCCAGCAGCTTGAGCTCCAGGGTTACCTCTGGGGCCAACGTCCTGACTTTC. Translated, it gives CASSLSSRVTSGANVLTF.

The chain combines TRBV7-2 with TRBJ2-2; 11 positions agree with TRBD2. After removal of 4 bases from V and 7 bases from J, the junction contained 5 bases not matched to a gene. The CDR3 is 15 amino acids. Germline lookup yields CDR1 SGHTA and CDR2 FQGNSA. CDR3: CASSSSGLAVGELFF. The DNA for the CDR3 is TGTGCCAGCAGCTCCTCGGGACTAGCGGTCGGGGAGCTGTTTTTT.

The rearrangement uses TRBV24-1 and TRBJ2-2; D gene uncertain. The length of the CDR3 is 12 residues. The V end was cut by 1 base, the J end by 7 bases, with 3 bases between. Per germline, CDR1 KGHDR and CDR2 SFDVKD. This CDR3 is CATSDFSGELFF. The DNA of the CDR3 is TGTGCCACCAGTGATTTTAGCGGGGAGCTGTTTTTT.

This clone was found a few times. This chain links TRBV5-1 with TRBJ2-6; D perhaps matches TRBD1 (5 bases). Germline CDR1 SGHRS, CDR2 YFSETQ. The CDR3 consists of 15 residues. The ends were cut back, 0 bases at V and 3 bases at J, with 7 bases in the middle. CDR3 coding DNA: TGCGCCAGCAGCTTGGCAGGGAATGGGGCCAACGTCCTGACTTTC. Amino acids: CASSLAGNGANVLTF.

This clone appeared a few times. The V gene is TRBV6-2 or TRBV6-3, the J gene TRBJ2-2, with 8 bases matching TRBD1. Germline V lookup: CDR1 MNHEY, CDR2 SVGEGT. With 2 bases clipped from V and 6 bases from J, the junction kept 11 bases outside the gene matches. The CDR3 runs 17 residues. Written as DNA, the CDR3 is TGTGCCAGCAGTTACCGGGACAGGCTTTTTGGTGCCGGGGAGCTGTTTTTT. Its protein is CASSYRDRLFGAGELFF.

The CDR3 nucleotides read TGTGCCAGCAGCTTGGGGAGCGGGAGTCGTGAGCAGTTCTTC. It translates to CASSLGSGSREQFF. This chain connects TRBV7-9 to TRBJ2-1; 8 nucleotides agree with TRBD2. J was trimmed by 9 bases and V by 3 bases; bases with no gene match: 7. The CDR3 contains 14 residues. Germline lookup yields CDR1 SEHNR and CDR2 FQNEAQ (reference sequence). Drawing the rest from reference TRBV7-9 and TRBJ2-1, the complete variable domain is DTGVSQNPRHKITKRGQNVTFRCDPISEHNRLYWYRQTLGQGPEFLTYFQNEAQLEKSRLLSDRFSAERPKGSFSTLEIQRTEQGDSAMYLCASSLGSGSREQFFGPGTRLTVL.

This clone was recorded only once. CDR3 sequence: CASSPMNTGYNEQFF. CDR3 sequence (DNA): TGTGCCAGCAGCCCAATGAATACAGGGTACAATGAGCAGTTCTTC. The rearrangement uses TRBV6-5 and TRBJ2-1, with D perhaps TRBD1 (6 bases). Germline V gene sequence: CDR1 MNHEY, CDR2 SVGAGI. Trimming cost V 6 bases and J 4 bases, with 16 bases left between them. This CDR3 contains 15 residues.

CDR3 in amino acids: CASSLGQLNQPQHF. As DNA, the CDR3 is TGTGCCAGCAGCTTGGGACAGCTAAATCAGCCCCAGCATTTT. J is TRBJ1-5 and V is TRBV3-1 (or the pseudogene TRBV3-2); 7 positions agree with TRBD1. The V gene's germline CDR1 is LGHDT and CDR2 YNNKEL (reference sequence). Losses at the gene ends were 5 bases for V and 4 bases for J; bases not matched to a gene: 5. CDR3 length: 14 residues.

The CDR3 DNA reads as TGTGCCATCAGATCGACTAGCGGGAACGCAGATACGCAGTATTTT. Residues: CAIRSTSGNADTQYF. The chain has TRBV10-3 and TRBJ2-3; TRBD2 aligns across 11 bases. The V gene end was trimmed by 6 bases and the J gene end by 4 bases; junction bases not matched to a gene: 6. The CDR3 runs to 15 residues. Germline CDR1 reads ENHRY; CDR2 reads SYGVKD.

This chain uses TRBV5-4 with TRBJ2-7; 13 bases map to TRBD2. The V gene's germline CDR1 is SGHNT and CDR2 YYREEE (reference sequence). The CDR3 totals 17 residues. The V segment lost 4 bases and the J segment 0 bases; nucleotides outside the gene matches: 7. In DNA, the CDR3 is TGTGCCAGCAGCAGCACGACTAGCGGGAGGCCCTCCTACGAGCAGTACTTC. It is translated as CASSSTTSGRPSYEQYF.

J is TRBJ1-5 and V is TRBV28; possible D gene TRBD1, 6 bases. Trimming left V 7 bases short and J 4 bases short, with 20 bases between. From germline, CDR1 is MDHEN and CDR2 SYDVKM. CDR3 length: 16 residues. The CDR3 loop is CASTPQTGIINQPQHF. For the CDR3, the DNA is TGTGCCAGCACCCCGCAGACAGGAATTATTAATCAGCCCCAGCATTTT.

The CDR3 DNA reads TGTGCCAGCAGCTTGGACAGGCTAGCGGGATGGGAGCAGTTCTTC. Residues: CASSLDRLAGWEQFF. This chain connects TRBV5-6 to TRBJ2-1; TRBD2 aligns across 9 bases. Germline loops: CDR1 SGHDT, CDR2 YYEEEE. CDR3 length: 15 amino acids. Trimming took 0 bases from V and 10 from J; bases not matched to a gene: 8.

The chain combines TRBV7-8 with TRBJ2-2; 9 positions match TRBD2. This CDR3 is built from 15 residues. The V gene's germline CDR1 is SGHVS and CDR2 FQNEAQ. After removal of 5 bases from V and 3 bases from J, the junction contained 4 bases not matched to a gene. The CDR3, as DNA: TGTGCCAGCAGCAAGACTAGCGGCTACACCGGGGAGCTGTTTTTT. Translation gives CASSKTSGYTGELFF.

The gene calls are TRBV7-2 and TRBJ1-1, with D unclear. Trimming took off 3 bases at V and 1 base at J, with 9 bases between the two ends. This CDR3 comprises 14 residues. Germline V CDR1 and CDR2: SGHTA, FQGNSA. CDR3 DNA: TGTGCCAGCAGCTTTTGGGCCGGGAACACTGAAGCTTTCTTT. Its translation: CASSFWAGNTEAFF.

This chain connects TRBV19 to TRBJ2-2, with unresolved D. The CDR3 contains 14 residues. Germline loops: CDR1 LNHDA, CDR2 SQIVND (reference sequence). V was cut by 7 bases and J by 1 base, with 10 bases left in between. CDR3 residues: CASTYARNTGELFF. The CDR3 DNA reads TGTGCCAGTACCTACGCTCGGAACACCGGGGAGCTGTTTTTT.

J is TRBJ2-1 and V is TRBV7-2, with 9 bases identical to TRBD1. CDR1 is SGHTA and CDR2 is FQGNSA in the germline V gene. The V and J ends lost 6 bases and 3 bases, in that order; junction bases with no gene match: 9. This CDR3 is built from 16 residues. CDR3 nucleotide sequence: TGTGCCAGCAGTTTGTCTCCGGGACAGGGCTACAATGAGCAGTTCTTC. This gives the protein CASSLSPGQGYNEQFF. The full variable domain, in which reference TRBV7-2 and TRBJ2-1 provide the parts outside the CDR3, is GAGVSQSPSNKVTEKGKDVELRCDPISGHTALYWYRQSLGQGLEFLIYFQGNSAPDKSGLPSDRFSAERTGGSVSTLTIQRTQQEDSAVYLCASSLSPGQGYNEQFFGPGTRLTVL.

This chain connects TRBV28 to TRBJ2-2; the match to TRBD2 covers 7 bases. The CDR3 sequence is 14 residues long. In germline, CDR1 is MDHEN, CDR2 SYDVKM. The V gene end was trimmed by 10 bases and the J gene end by 6 bases; junction bases not matched to a gene: 11. DNA for the CDR3: TGTGCCACCGTGGGCGGGAGTGCCCCCGGGGAGCTGTTTTTT. Protein sequence: CATVGGSAPGELFF. Using reference TRBV28 and TRBJ2-2 for the parts outside the CDR3, the full variable domain is DVKVTQSSRYLVKRTGEKVFLECVQDMDHENMFWYRQDPGLGLRLIYFSYDVKMKEKGDIPEGYSVSREKKERFSLILESASTNQTSMYLCATVGGSAPGELFFGEGSRLTVL.

This chain links TRBV6-5 with TRBJ1-1; D remains ambiguous. V lost 9 bases and J 5 bases, leaving 16 bases between the germline ends. This CDR3 region has 13 residues. Germline V gene sequence: CDR1 MNHEY, CDR2 SVGAGI. The CDR3 bases are TGTGCCAGTCTATCCGCTTGGTGGACTGAAGCTTTCTTT. Translation: CASLSAWWTEAFF.

The rearrangement links TRBV5-1 to TRBJ1-1; D possibly corresponds to TRBD1 (5 bases). The CDR3 has 14 residues. Per the germline V gene, CDR1 is SGHRS and CDR2 is YFSETQ. The ends were cut back, 1 base at V and 6 bases at J, with 13 bases in the middle. CDR3 nucleotides: TGCGCCAGCAGCTTGAGCCCCGGGGGGTCTGAAGCTTTCTTT. Protein product: CASSLSPGGSEAFF.